Sequencing of this T cell receptor (beta chain) was carried out in a study of beta chain features in type 1 diabetes. General study findings and limits: Type 1 diabetes patients showed a moderate but significant shortening of TCRB CDR3s in all four CD4+ subsets.

As every portion of the isolated RNA was reverse transcribed, the sequencing read expressed TCRB transcripts. Read counts averaged approximately 3.5 million for samples of naive, central memory and regulatory T cells. Profiled with immunoSEQ multiplex PCR; TCRdb holds only in-frame clones, not every one. The top ten hold over 0.035% of the sample, which has some 500,000 clones, approximately 10% seen once. Notes on this clone: The antigen remains unidentified.

Sequenced input: naive CD4+ T cells from blood. The sequence derives from a woman aged 18-29 years in good health.

CDR3 loop: CASSKQGPNEKLFF. The CDR3 region has the DNA TGTGCCAGCAGCAAACAGGGCCCTAATGAAAAACTGTTTTTT. This rearrangement joins TRBV7-9 to TRBJ1-4; TRBD1 is a possible D gene (6 bases). This CDR3 is built from 14 residues. Germline lookup yields CDR1 SEHNR and CDR2 FQNEAQ (reference sequence). Between the trimmed V and J ends, which lost 5 bases and 3 bases, there was a span of 10 bases.